This entry is about one T cell receptor beta chain. Its antigen is undetermined. Every CD8+ T cell subset underwent triplicate sorting at some 280,000 cells apiece. The germline V gene has CDR1 SGHNT and CDR2 YYREEE (reference sequence). The CDR3 consists of 15 residues. This sample is part of a study of CXCR3-negative and CXCR3-positive naive CD8 T cells. Points from the study as a whole: CXCR3-positive naive cells carried more hydrophobic TRB CDR3s than CXCR3-negative naive cells did. Both naive subsets showed comparably high diversity, and memory CD8+ cells showed much lower diversity.

UMI-tagged TRB cDNA libraries were built via 5' RACE. TCRdb re-analyzed the 5' RACE reads; it lists each CDR3 protein once, without DNA. The sample's table shows about 86,000 distinct CDR3 sequences. The source material was naive CXCR3+ CD8+ T cells from blood. The subset was: CD45RO-CCR7+CD27+CD95- naive CD8+ T cells expressing CXCR3 (TNR3+). The TCR comes from a human donor in good health. Some clones in this sample may be carry-over from other donors' samples. J is TRBJ2-7 and V is TRBV5-4; the D call from TCRdb, TRBD2, cannot be confirmed without DNA. The CDR3 spells CASSLALAGDYEQYF.